This T cell receptor (beta chain) emerged from a study of cytomegalovirus exposure and HLA in healthy donors. PCR amplification relied on 60 Vbeta primers (plus 13 Jbeta primers). The data were produced by immunoSEQ multiplex PCR, yet TCRdb's version contains in-frame clones alone and is incomplete. The sample contains 100,000 or so clones, about three fifths of which appear only once. The V end lost 6 bases, the J end lost 2 bases, and 13 bases lay between the germline ends. Looked up from germline, CDR1 is MGHRA and CDR2 is YSYEKL. The CDR3 length is 14 residues. The source of this sequence is a human donor in good health. Sequenced: PBMCs. V and J are TRBV4-1 and TRBJ1-1; D is possibly TRBD1 (5 bases). CDR3 amino acids: CASRVGGFNTEAFF. The DNA for the CDR3 is TGCGCCAGCAGAGTGGGGGGGTTTAACACTGAAGCTTTCTTT.